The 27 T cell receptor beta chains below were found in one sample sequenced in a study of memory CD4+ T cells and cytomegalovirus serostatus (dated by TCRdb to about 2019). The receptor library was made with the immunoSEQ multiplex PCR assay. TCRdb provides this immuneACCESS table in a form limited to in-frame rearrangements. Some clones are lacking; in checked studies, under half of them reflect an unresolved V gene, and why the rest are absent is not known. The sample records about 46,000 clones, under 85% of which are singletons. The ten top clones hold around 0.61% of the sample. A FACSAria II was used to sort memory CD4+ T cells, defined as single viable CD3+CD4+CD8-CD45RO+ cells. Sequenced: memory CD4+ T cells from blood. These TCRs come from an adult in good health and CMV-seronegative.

The CDR3 spells CSVNRANTEAFF. The CDR3, as DNA: TGCAGCGTTAACAGGGCGAACACTGAAGCTTTCTTT. The V and J genes are TRBV29-1 and TRBJ1-1; D might be TRBD1 (6 bases). Trimming stripped 5 bases from V and 1 base from J, with 8 bases between. The CDR3 covers 12 residues. The germline V gene has CDR1 SQVTM and CDR2 ANQGSEA.

The CDR3 spells CASSLGGGSDTQYF. The CDR3 nucleotides are TGCGCCAGCAGCTTGGGGGGCGGATCAGATACGCAGTATTTT. The chain carries TRBV5-1 and TRBJ2-3; possibly TRBD1 for D (5 bases). The germline gives CDR1 SGHRS, CDR2 YFSETQ. V was shortened by 0 bases and J by 4 bases, with 9 bases between the two germline ends. CDR3 size: 14 residues.

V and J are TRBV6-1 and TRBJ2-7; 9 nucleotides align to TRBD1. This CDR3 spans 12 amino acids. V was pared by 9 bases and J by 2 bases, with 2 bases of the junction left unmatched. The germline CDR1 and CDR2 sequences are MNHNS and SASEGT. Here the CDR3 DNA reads TGTGCCAGTCGGACAGGGGCCTACGAGCAGTACTTC. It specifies CASRTGAYEQYF.

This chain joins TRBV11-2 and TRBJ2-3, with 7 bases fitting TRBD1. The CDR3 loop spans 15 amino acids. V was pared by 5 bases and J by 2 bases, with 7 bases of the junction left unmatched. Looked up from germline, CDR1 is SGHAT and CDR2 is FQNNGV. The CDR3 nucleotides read TGTGCCAGCAGCGGCATCAGGGGGAACACAGATACGCAGTATTTT. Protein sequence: CASSGIRGNTDTQYF.

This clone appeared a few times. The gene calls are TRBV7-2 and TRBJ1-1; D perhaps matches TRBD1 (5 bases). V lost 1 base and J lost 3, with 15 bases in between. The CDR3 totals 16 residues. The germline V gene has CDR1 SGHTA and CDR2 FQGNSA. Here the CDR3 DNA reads TGTGCCAGCAGCTTAGAGGGCGGGGCGCGGGACACTGAAGCTTTCTTT. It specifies CASSLEGGARDTEAFF.

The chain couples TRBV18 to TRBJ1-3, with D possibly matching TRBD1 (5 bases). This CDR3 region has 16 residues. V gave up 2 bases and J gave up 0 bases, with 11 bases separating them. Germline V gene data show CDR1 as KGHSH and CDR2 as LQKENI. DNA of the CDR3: TGTGCCAGCTCACCAAAGCAGGGCGACTCTGGAAACACCATATATTTT. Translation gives CASSPKQGDSGNTIYF.

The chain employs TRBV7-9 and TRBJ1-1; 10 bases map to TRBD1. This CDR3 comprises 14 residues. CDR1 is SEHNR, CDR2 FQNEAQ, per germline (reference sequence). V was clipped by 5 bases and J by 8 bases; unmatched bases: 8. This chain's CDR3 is CASSMTGGDWEAFF. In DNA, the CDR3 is TGTGCCAGCAGCATGACAGGGGGCGATTGGGAAGCTTTCTTT. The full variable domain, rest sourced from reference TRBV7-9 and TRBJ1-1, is DTGVSQNPRHKITKRGQNVTFRCDPISEHNRLYWYRQTLGQGPEFLTYFQNEAQLEKSRLLSDRFSAERPKGSFSTLEIQRTEQGDSAMYLCASSMTGGDWEAFFGQGTRLTVV.

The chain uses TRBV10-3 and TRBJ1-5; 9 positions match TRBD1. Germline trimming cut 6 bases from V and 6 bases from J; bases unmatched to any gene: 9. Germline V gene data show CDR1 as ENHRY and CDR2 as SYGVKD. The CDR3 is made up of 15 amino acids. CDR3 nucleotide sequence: TGTGCCATCAGCCTGGGACAGGGTCAGGGTCAGCCCCAGCATTTT. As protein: CAISLGQGQGQPQHF.

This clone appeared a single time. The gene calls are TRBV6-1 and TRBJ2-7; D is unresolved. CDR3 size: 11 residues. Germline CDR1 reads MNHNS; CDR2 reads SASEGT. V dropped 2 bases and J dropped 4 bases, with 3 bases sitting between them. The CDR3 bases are TGTGCCAGCAGTGAATTTTACGAGCAGTACTTC. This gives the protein CASSEFYEQYF.

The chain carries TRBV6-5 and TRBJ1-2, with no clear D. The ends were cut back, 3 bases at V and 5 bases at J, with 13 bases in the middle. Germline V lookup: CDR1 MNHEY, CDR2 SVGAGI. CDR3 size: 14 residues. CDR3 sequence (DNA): TGTGCCAGCAGTTATAGGACGCGCCCATATGGCTACACCTTC. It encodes CASSYRTRPYGYTF.

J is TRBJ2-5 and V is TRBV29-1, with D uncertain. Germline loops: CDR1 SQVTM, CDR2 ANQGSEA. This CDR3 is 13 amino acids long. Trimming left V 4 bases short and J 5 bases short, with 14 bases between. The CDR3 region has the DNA TGCAGCGTTGGTGGGGTTGGTAGGGAGACCCAGTACTTC. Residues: CSVGGVGRETQYF.

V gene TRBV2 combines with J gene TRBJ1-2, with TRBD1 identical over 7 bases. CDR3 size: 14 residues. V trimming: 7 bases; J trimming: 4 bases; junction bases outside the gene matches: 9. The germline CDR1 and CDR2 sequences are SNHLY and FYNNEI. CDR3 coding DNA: TGTGCCAGCATCGAAGGGGACAGACCCTATGGCTACACCTTC. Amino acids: CASIEGDRPYGYTF.

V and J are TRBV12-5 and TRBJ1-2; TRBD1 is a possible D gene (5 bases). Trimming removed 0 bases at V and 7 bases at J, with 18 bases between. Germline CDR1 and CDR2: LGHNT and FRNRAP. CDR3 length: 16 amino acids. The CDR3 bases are TGTGCTAGTGGTTTGGTACTTGGGGCCTCCGTCAGTGGCTACACCTTC. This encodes CASGLVLGASVSGYTF.

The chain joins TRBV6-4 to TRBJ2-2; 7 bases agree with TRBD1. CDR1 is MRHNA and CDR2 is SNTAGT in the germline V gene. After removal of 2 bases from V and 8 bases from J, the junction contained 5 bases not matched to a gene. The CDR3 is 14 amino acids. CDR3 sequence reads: CASSDRGGSGELFF. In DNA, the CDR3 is TGTGCCAGCAGTGACAGAGGGGGCTCGGGGGAGCTGTTTTTT.

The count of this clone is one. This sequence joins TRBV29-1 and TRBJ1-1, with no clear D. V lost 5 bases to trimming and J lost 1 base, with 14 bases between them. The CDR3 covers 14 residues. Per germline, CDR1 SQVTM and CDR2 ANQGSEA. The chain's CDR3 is CSVSQDSRNTEAFF. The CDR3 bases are TGCAGCGTTTCGCAGGACTCTAGGAACACTGAAGCTTTCTTT.

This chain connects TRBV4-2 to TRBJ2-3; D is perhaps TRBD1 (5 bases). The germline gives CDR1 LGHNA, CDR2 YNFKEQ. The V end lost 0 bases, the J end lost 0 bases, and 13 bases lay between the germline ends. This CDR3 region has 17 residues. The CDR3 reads CASSQERLQASTDTQYF. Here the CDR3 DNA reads TGTGCCAGCAGCCAAGAGAGGTTACAGGCTAGCACAGATACGCAGTATTTT.

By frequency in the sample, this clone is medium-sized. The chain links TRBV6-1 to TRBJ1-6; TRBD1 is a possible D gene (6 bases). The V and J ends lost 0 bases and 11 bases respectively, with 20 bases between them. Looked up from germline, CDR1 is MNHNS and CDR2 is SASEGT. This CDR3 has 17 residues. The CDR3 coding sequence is TGTGCCAGCAGTGAAGCACTCGGACAGCCCCGCGGGGCACCCCTCCACTTT. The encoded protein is CASSEALGQPRGAPLHF.

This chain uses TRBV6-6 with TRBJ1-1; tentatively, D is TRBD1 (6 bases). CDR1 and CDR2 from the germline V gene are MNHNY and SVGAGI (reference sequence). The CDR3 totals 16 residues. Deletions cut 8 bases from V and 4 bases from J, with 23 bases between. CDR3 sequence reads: CASVPGWGRRVTEAFF. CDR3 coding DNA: TGTGCCAGCGTCCCTGGGTGGGGGCGGAGGGTCACTGAAGCTTTCTTT.

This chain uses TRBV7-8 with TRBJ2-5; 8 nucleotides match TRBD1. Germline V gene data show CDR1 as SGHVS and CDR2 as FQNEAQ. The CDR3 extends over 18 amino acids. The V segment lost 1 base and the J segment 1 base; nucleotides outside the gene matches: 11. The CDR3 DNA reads TGTGCCAGCAGCTTAGAATTTAGGACAGGGTCGGTCCAAGAGACCCAGTACTTC. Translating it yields CASSLEFRTGSVQETQYF.

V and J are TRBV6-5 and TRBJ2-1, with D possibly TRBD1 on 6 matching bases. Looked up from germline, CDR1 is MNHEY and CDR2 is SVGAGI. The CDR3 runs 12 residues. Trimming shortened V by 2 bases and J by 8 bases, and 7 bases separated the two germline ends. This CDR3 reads CASSYTGYEQFF. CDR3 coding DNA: TGTGCCAGCAGTTACACAGGGTATGAGCAGTTCTTC.

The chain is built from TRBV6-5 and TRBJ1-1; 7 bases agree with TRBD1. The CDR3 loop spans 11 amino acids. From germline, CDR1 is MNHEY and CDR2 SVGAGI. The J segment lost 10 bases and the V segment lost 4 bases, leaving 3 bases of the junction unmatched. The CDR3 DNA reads TGTGCCAGCAGTTCCGGGACAGCAGCTTTCTTT. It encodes CASSSGTAAFF.

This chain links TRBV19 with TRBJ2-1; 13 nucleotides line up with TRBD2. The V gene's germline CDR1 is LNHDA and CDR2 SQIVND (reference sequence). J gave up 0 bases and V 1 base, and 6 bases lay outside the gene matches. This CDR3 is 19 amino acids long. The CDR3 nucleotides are TGTGCCAGTAGTATAGTGGGGGGACTAGCGGGGCCCTCCTACAATGAGCAGTTCTTC. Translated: CASSIVGGLAGPSYNEQFF.

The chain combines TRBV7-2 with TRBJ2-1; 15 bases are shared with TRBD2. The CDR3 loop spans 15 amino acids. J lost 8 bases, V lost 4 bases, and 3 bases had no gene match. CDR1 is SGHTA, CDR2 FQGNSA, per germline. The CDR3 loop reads CASSWTSGGDDEQFF. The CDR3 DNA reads TGTGCCAGCAGCTGGACTAGCGGGGGGGACGATGAGCAGTTCTTC.

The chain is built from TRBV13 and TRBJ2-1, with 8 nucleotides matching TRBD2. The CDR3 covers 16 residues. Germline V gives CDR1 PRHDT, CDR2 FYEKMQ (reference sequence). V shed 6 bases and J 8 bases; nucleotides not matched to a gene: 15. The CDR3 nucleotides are TGTGCCAGCAGGAAGGCCGGGGGGGCCACGGTTGATGAGCAGTTCTTC. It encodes CASRKAGGATVDEQFF.

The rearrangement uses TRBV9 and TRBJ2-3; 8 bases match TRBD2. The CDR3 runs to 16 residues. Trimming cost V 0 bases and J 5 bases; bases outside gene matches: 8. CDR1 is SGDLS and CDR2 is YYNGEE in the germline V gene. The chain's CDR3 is CASSVGNGGAVDTQYF. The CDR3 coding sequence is TGTGCCAGCAGCGTAGGGAACGGGGGGGCAGTAGATACGCAGTATTTT.

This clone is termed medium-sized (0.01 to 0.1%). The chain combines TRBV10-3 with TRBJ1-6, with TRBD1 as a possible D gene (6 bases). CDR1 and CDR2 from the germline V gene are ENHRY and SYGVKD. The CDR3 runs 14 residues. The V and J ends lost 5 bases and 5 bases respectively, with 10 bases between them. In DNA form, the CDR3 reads TGTGCCATCAGTTCGGACAGCAATAATTCACCCCTCCACTTT. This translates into CAISSDSNNSPLHF.

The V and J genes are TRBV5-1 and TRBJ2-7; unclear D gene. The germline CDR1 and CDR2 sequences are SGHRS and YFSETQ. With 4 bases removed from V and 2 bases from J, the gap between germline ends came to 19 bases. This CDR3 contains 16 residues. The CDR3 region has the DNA TGCGCCAGCAGCATCCCATCCGACACGGTTACCTACGAGCAGTACTTC. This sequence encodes CASSIPSDTVTYEQYF.